This T cell receptor (beta chain) comes out of a study of cytomegalovirus exposure and HLA in healthy donors. The CDR3 is made up of 15 amino acids. Germline V lookup: CDR1 SGHRS, CDR2 YFSETQ. Trimming pared 0 bases from V and 4 bases from J, leaving 8 bases between. Primers: 60 Vbeta forward and 13 Jbeta reverse. How the authors handled the data: Later work found tens of millions of unique TCR beta chains, with 9.5 million to 12 million shared. Measured with immunoSEQ multiplex PCR; TCRdb has only the in-frame clones, and not every one. V and J calls and clone size are as listed in that table; D and trimming were resolved from the DNA. The sample contains around 170,000 clones, approximately 79% of which appear only once.

Sequences were obtained from PBMCs. This rearrangement joins TRBV5-1 to TRBJ1-6; D is unclear. The TCR comes from a middle-aged woman in good health and CMV-seronegative. The CDR3, as DNA: TGCGCCAGCAGCTTGGTTCGGGTTTATAATTCACCCCTCCACTTT. As protein: CASSLVRVYNSPLHF.